Listed here is a single TCR beta chain. What it binds is unknown. This specimen comes from a study of T cell responses to AZD1222 COVID-19 vaccine. General study findings and limits: Repertoires were collected only later (after the peak T cell response had occurred). Close to half of all spike-specific TCRs reportedly target regions of the variants that are unmutated. Regions 160-218 and 743-854 dominated among vaccine-associated CD4 TCRs spanning spike.

Germline V gene sequence: CDR1 MNHNY, CDR2 SVGAGI (reference sequence). V shed 5 bases, J shed 11 bases, and the junction held 13 bases outside the gene matches. There are 15 residues in the CDR3. Clones were read by immunoSEQ multiplex PCR, and TCRdb kept only the in-frame ones, dropping some. The top ten hold approximately 3.1% of the sample, which has about 140,000 clones, around 90% seen once. The sequence was obtained from an adult in good health. This chain joins TRBV6-6 and TRBJ2-7, with TRBD2 matching over 12 bases. The sample here was peripheral blood, taken on day 0 of AZD1222 vaccination. CDR3 residues: CASSPSVASGGAEYF. In DNA, the CDR3 is TGTGCCAGCAGTCCCTCCGTCGCTAGCGGGGGGGCTGAGTACTTC.